The 19 T cell receptor beta chains presented below share a single source sample, sequenced in a study of blood T cell repertoires in COVID-19. The table came from immunoSEQ multiplex PCR; TCRdb's copy has only in-frame clones and leaves some out. Here the sample spans approximately 330,000 clones, around 87% being singletons. Specimen: peripheral blood. The receptor set was obtained from a woman between 40 and 55 years old with COVID-19, enrolled during active disease.

This clone has only one observation. The chain uses TRBV6-5 and TRBJ1-2; D perhaps matches TRBD1 (6 bases). Germline CDR1 reads MNHEY; CDR2 reads SVGAGI. The CDR3 loop spans 12 amino acids. Trimming stripped 10 bases from V and 4 bases from J, with 13 bases between. The CDR3 reads CATTTGTYGYTF. The CDR3 DNA reads TGTGCCACGACGACAGGCACCTATGGCTACACCTTC.

To note about this clone: Other DNA sequences of this sample code for an identical CDR3. The chain has TRBV9 and TRBJ2-3; D unresolved. The V end was cut by 8 bases, the J end by 0 bases, with 19 bases between. Germline assignment: CDR1 SGDLS and CDR2 YYNGEE. The CDR3 has 16 residues. The CDR3 DNA reads TGTGCCAGTAGCTCCCAGGCCCCCACTAGCACAGATACGCAGTATTTT. Protein sequence: CASSSQAPTSTDTQYF.

The chain has TRBV2 and TRBJ2-1; 12 bases fit TRBD2. The V gene end was trimmed by 3 bases and the J gene end by 7 bases; junction bases not matched to a gene: 13. CDR1 is SNHLY and CDR2 is FYNNEI in the germline V gene. CDR3 length: 18 residues. The CDR3 DNA reads as TGTGCCAGCAGTGATTCCCTTCCGCTAGCGGGGGGGCCGAATGAGCAGTTCTTC. Its protein is CASSDSLPLAGGPNEQFF.

This sequence joins TRBV6-2 or TRBV6-3 and TRBJ2-5; 7 bases match TRBD2. V was pared by 4 bases and J by 3 bases, with 14 bases of the junction left unmatched. Germline assignment: CDR1 MNHEY and CDR2 SVGEGT. The CDR3 totals 17 residues. CDR3 loop: CASSSRVAGRYKETQYF. The CDR3 nucleotides are TGTGCCAGCAGTTCCCGGGTAGCGGGCCGATATAAAGAGACCCAGTACTTC.

The CDR3 is CASSSPGGQFTQPQHF. Written as DNA, the CDR3 is TGTGCCAGCAGTTCTCCGGGTGGTCAATTTACTCAGCCCCAGCATTTT. This rearrangement joins TRBV28 to TRBJ1-5; no clear D gene. CDR3 length equals 16 residues. V was pared by 4 bases and J by 6 bases, with 19 bases between. Germline V gene data show CDR1 as MDHEN and CDR2 as SYDVKM.

This sequence joins TRBV6-2 or TRBV6-3 and TRBJ2-3, with TRBD1 matching 10 bases. The CDR3 totals 17 residues. CDR1 is MNHEY and CDR2 is SVGEGT in the germline V gene. After removal of 4 bases from V and 7 bases from J, the junction contained 14 bases not matched to a gene. CDR3 sequence reads: CASSLDRLRDRGNTQYF. DNA of the CDR3: TGTGCCAGCAGTTTAGATCGGCTGCGGGACAGGGGAAATACGCAGTATTTT.

The gene calls are TRBV27 and TRBJ1-1; no clear D gene. The germline gives CDR1 MNHEY, CDR2 SMNVEV (reference sequence). V was trimmed by 8 bases and J by 4 bases, leaving 14 bases between them. The CDR3 has 13 amino acids. The CDR3 spells CASFMSGLTEAFF. CDR3 DNA sequence: TGTGCCAGCTTTATGAGTGGGCTCACTGAAGCTTTCTTT.

In DNA, the CDR3 is TGCGCCAGCAGCGTTAGGGGGATGGTCACAGATACGCAGTATTTT. Protein sequence: CASSVRGMVTDTQYF. The genes are TRBV5-1 and TRBJ2-3, with D possibly matching TRBD1 (6 bases). Deletions cut 4 bases from V and 2 bases from J, with 14 bases between. Per the germline V gene, CDR1 is SGHRS and CDR2 is YFSETQ. The CDR3 has 15 amino acids.

The chain joins TRBV5-6 to TRBJ1-2, with D perhaps matching TRBD1 (6 bases). Trimming stripped 4 bases from V and 7 bases from J, with 23 bases between. CDR3 size: 16 residues. Germline V lookup: CDR1 SGHDT, CDR2 YYEEEE. Here the CDR3 DNA reads TGTGCCAGCAGCCACCTCCAGGGGACGGCTTCCACTGGCTACACCTTC. This gives the protein CASSHLQGTASTGYTF.

The chain has TRBV18 and TRBJ2-1; TRBD2 agrees at 11 bases. CDR1 is KGHSH and CDR2 is LQKENI in the germline V gene. V trimming: 3 bases; J trimming: 5 bases; junction bases outside the gene matches: 6. CDR3 size: 16 residues. The CDR3 loop reads CASSPVGLAVNNEQFF. The CDR3 DNA sequence: TGTGCCAGCTCACCGGTGGGACTAGCGGTAAACAATGAGCAGTTCTTC.

This clone has just one count. The chain has TRBV6-2 or TRBV6-3 and TRBJ1-2; D is possibly TRBD1 (5 bases). The CDR3 runs to 14 residues. The V end lost 4 bases, the J end lost 8 bases, and 17 bases lay between the germline ends. Per the germline V gene, CDR1 is MNHEY and CDR2 is SVGEGT. CDR3 protein: CASSSVGLLGGYTF. CDR3 nucleotide sequence: TGTGCCAGCAGTTCGGTGGGACTTCTAGGGGGCTACACCTTC.

As for this clone: The same CDR3 can be traced to other DNA sequences in this sample. The chain recombines TRBV5-1 with TRBJ2-2; TRBD1 matches at 7 bases. This CDR3 spans 15 amino acids. Trimming took 2 bases from V and 1 from J; bases not matched to a gene: 2. The V gene's germline CDR1 is SGHRS and CDR2 YFSETQ. The CDR3 DNA sequence: TGCGCCAGCAGCTTAGGGACAGTGAACACCGGGGAGCTGTTTTTT. The encoded protein is CASSLGTVNTGELFF.

This clone was observed a handful of times. J is TRBJ2-3 and V is TRBV11-3; D possibly corresponds to TRBD1 (5 bases). Germline loops: CDR1 SGHNT, CDR2 YENEEA. Deletions cut 6 bases from V and 2 bases from J, with 18 bases between. CDR3 size: 16 residues. CDR3 bases: TGTGCCAGCAGTCAAAGTGTGGGGCTGTTCACAGATACGCAGTATTTT. As protein: CASSQSVGLFTDTQYF.

The rearrangement uses TRBV2 and TRBJ2-7; D is ambiguous. The germline CDR1 and CDR2 sequences are SNHLY and FYNNEI. CDR3 length: 13 amino acids. The germline V and J ends were trimmed by 5 bases and 8 bases, with 16 bases remaining between them. CDR3 region: CASSSIWPSQQYF. The DNA for the CDR3 is TGTGCCAGCAGTTCCATTTGGCCTTCCCAGCAGTACTTC.

The V and J genes are TRBV28 and TRBJ1-2; D possibly corresponds to TRBD1 (5 bases). The germline gives CDR1 MDHEN, CDR2 SYDVKM. The CDR3 sequence is 12 residues long. V dropped 7 bases and J dropped 8 bases, with 14 bases sitting between them. CDR3 protein: CASTLGTRGYTF. CDR3 DNA sequence: TGTGCCAGCACCTTGGGGACTAGAGGCTACACCTTC.

This clone was picked up one time. This rearrangement joins TRBV2 to TRBJ1-1; tentatively, D is TRBD1 (6 bases). Looked up from germline, CDR1 is SNHLY and CDR2 is FYNNEI. The CDR3 has 15 amino acids. With 6 bases removed from V and 1 base from J, the gap between germline ends came to 15 bases. The CDR3 DNA sequence: TGTGCCAGCAGCGCCCTCGGGACACGGAACACTGAAGCTTTCTTT. Translated, it gives CASSALGTRNTEAFF.

The chain links TRBV11-1 to TRBJ2-7; 8 bases fit TRBD2. J lost 3 bases, V lost 4 bases, and 11 bases had no gene match. Germline V gives CDR1 SGHAT, CDR2 FQDESV (reference sequence). The CDR3 loop spans 16 amino acids. The CDR3 nucleotides read TGTGCCAGCAGCTCTTCCCCCGGGACTAGTTTCTACGAGCAGTACTTC. It translates to CASSSSPGTSFYEQYF.

This clone is a singleton in its sample. The chain is built from TRBV29-1 and TRBJ1-2, with D tentatively TRBD1 (5 bases). The CDR3 sequence is 14 residues long. V was trimmed by 6 bases and J by 2 bases, leaving 16 bases between them. CDR1 is SQVTM and CDR2 is ANQGSEA in the germline V gene. The chain's CDR3 is CSVLRGNPNYGYTF. The CDR3 bases are TGCAGCGTACTTAGGGGAAACCCGAACTATGGCTACACCTTC. Full variable domain (missing parts from reference TRBV29-1 and TRBJ1-2): SAVISQKPSRDICQRGTSLTIQCQVDSQVTMMFWYRQQPGQSLTLIATANQGSEATYESGFVIDKFPISRPNLTFSTLTVSNMSPEDSSIYLCSVLRGNPNYGYTFGSGTRLTVV.

Only one count was recorded for this clone. The V gene is TRBV4-1, the J gene TRBJ1-3, with 8 bases lining up with TRBD1. V was clipped by 3 bases and J by 4 bases; unmatched bases: 8. Germline V gives CDR1 MGHRA, CDR2 YSYEKL. The CDR3 length is 16 residues. Here the CDR3 reads CASSHPGGTGGNTIYF. The CDR3 DNA reads TGCGCCAGCAGCCACCCCGGGGGGACAGGCGGAAACACCATATATTTT.